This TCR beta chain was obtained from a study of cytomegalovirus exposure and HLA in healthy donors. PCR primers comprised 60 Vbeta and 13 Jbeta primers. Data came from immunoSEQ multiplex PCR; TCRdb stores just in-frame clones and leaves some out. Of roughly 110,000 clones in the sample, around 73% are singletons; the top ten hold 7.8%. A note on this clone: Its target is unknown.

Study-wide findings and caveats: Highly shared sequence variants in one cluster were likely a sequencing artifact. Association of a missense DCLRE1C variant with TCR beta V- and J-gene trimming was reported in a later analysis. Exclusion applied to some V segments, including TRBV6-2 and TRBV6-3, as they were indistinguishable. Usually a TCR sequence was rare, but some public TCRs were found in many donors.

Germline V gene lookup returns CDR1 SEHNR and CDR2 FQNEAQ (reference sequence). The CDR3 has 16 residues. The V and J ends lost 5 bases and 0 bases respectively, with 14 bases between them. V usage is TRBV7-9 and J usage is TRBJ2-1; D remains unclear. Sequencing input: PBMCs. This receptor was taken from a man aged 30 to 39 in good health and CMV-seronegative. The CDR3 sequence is CASSGFSKSSYNEQFF. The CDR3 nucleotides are TGTGCCAGCAGCGGATTTAGCAAGAGCTCCTACAATGAGCAGTTCTTC.